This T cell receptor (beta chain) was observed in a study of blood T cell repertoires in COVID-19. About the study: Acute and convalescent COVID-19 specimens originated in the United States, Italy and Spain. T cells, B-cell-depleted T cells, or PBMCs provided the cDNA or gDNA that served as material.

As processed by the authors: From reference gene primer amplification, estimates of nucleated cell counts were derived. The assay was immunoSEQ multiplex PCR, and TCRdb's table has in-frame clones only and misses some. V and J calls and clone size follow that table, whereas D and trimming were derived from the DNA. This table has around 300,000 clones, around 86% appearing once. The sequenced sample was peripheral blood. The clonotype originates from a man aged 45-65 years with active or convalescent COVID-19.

The CDR3 DNA reads as TGTGCCAGCAGCAAAGGACAGGGGGTCGAGCAGTACTTC. Residues: CASSKGQGVEQYF. V and J are TRBV21-1 and TRBJ2-7; no DNA check was done on the table's D call, TRBD1. TRBV21-1 has pseudogene status. The CDR3 is 13 residues long.